Listed here is a single TCR beta chain. Its matching antigen is unknown. Here immunoSEQ multiplex PCR was the method, and the copy in TCRdb shows in-frame clones only, minus some. In the table there are tens of thousands of clones, 80% to 90% of which are singletons. These data are taken from a study of OX40 agonist ivuxolimab in advanced cancers. On the study more broadly: Patients undergoing dose escalation presented with hepatocellular carcinoma, melanoma, renal cell or head and neck cancer. Patients achieving partial responses numbered three: one hepatocellular carcinoma case and two cutaneous melanoma cases.

Overall study findings and caveats: On average, CD8+ T cells had more expanded clones than CD4+. Low levels of normalized T-cell clonal expansion also appeared in some nonresponders.

The germline V gene encodes CDR1 MDHEN and CDR2 SYDVKM. The V end lost 6 bases, the J end lost 12 bases, and 26 bases lay between the germline ends. The CDR3 contains 15 residues. This sample comprised CD4+ or CD8+ T cells sorted from blood, obtained in a trial of the OX40 agonist ivuxolimab. This chain links TRBV28 with TRBJ1-1; tentatively, D is TRBD1 (6 bases). The sequence was collected from an adult with an advanced solid tumor such as melanoma, head and neck, liver or kidney cancer. DNA for the CDR3: TGTGCCAGCAGCGGGACATTATCCGGACTTTTGCGAACTTTCTTT. This sequence encodes CASSGTLSGLLRTFF.